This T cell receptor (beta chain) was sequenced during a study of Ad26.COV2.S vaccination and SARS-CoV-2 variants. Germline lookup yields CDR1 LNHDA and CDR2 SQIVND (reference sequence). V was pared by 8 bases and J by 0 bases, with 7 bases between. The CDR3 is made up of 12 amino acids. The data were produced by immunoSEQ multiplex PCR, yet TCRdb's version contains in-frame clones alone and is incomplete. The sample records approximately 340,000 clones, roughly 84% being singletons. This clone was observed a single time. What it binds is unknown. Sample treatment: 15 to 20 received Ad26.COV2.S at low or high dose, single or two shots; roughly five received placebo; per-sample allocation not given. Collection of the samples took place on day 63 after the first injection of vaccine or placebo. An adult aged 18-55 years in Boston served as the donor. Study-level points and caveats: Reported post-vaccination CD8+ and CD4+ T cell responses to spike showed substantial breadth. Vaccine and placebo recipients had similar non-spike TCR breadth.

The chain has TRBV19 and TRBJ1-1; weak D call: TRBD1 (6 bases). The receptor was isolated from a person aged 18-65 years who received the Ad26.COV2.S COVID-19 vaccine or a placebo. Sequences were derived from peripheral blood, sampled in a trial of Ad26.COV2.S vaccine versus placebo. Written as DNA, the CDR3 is TGTGCCAGTGGGACATTGAACACTGAAGCTTTCTTT. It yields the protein CASGTLNTEAFF.